The 31 T cell receptor beta chains given below trace back to one sample, sequenced in a study of CD8+ T cells in alopecia areata. Sequencing relied on a cDNA template that was reverse transcribed from extracted RNA. Some clones are missing from TCRdb's copy, which holds only in-frame ones; the method was immunoSEQ multiplex PCR. This table has about 290,000 clones, roughly 64% appearing once. Regarding treatment: oral pan-JAK inhibitor, 5-10 mg twice daily. The starting material was CD4+ T cells sorted from blood, obtained at week 24, from a patient treated with tofacitinib. The source is a human donor with alopecia areata.

This clone was detected a few times. This rearrangement joins TRBV5-5 to TRBJ2-7; D gene ambiguous. The CDR3 is made up of 15 amino acids. The V end was cut by 7 bases, the J end by 5 bases, with 22 bases between. CDR1 is SGHKS, CDR2 YYEKEE, per germline (reference sequence). CDR3 sequence reads: CASSLGPKSVDEQYF. The CDR3 DNA reads TGTGCCAGCTCCCTAGGGCCAAAGTCGGTCGACGAGCAGTACTTC.

The chain carries TRBV7-8 and TRBJ2-5; TRBD1 matches at 8 bases. CDR1 and CDR2 from the germline V gene are SGHVS and FQNEAQ. After removal of 5 bases from V and 5 bases from J, the junction contained 19 bases not matched to a gene. This CDR3 is 18 amino acids long. The DNA of the CDR3 is TGTGCCAGCAGCAATAACCGGGACAGGAAGGGGGTCCTGGAGACCCAGTACTTC. The encoded protein is CASSNNRDRKGVLETQYF.

There are a few counts of this clone. The rearrangement uses TRBV5-6 and TRBJ2-7; D is unresolved. The CDR3 has 13 amino acids. Trimming took off 0 bases at V and 8 bases at J, with 12 bases between the two ends. The V gene's germline CDR1 is SGHDT and CDR2 YYEEEE. This chain's CDR3 is CASSLVTAAQQYF. The CDR3 DNA is TGTGCCAGCAGCTTGGTAACGGCGGCACAGCAGTACTTC.

The V gene is TRBV7-2, the J gene TRBJ2-2; 7 bases agree with TRBD2. Germline V lookup: CDR1 SGHTA, CDR2 FQGNSA. Trimming took 0 bases from V and 8 from J; bases not matched to a gene: 6. The CDR3 contains 15 residues. CDR3 bases: TGTGCCAGCAGCTTAGCAAGACTAGCCCGAGGGGAGCTGTTTTTT. Residues: CASSLARLARGELFF.

The chain combines TRBV28 with TRBJ1-4; TRBD1 matches at 8 bases. Germline V gives CDR1 MDHEN, CDR2 SYDVKM. The junction had 4 bases not matched to a gene; V was cut back by 8 bases and J by 2 bases. The CDR3 consists of 14 residues. CDR3 bases: TGTGCCAGCCAGGGGGCGCAGACTAATGAAAAACTGTTTTTT. Its protein is CASQGAQTNEKLFF.

The chain carries TRBV7-9 and TRBJ1-2; 9 positions match TRBD1. V trimming: 1 base; J trimming: 4 bases; junction bases outside the gene matches: 7. Germline assignment: CDR1 SEHNR and CDR2 FQNEAQ (reference sequence). The CDR3 contains 16 residues. CDR3 in amino acids: CASSLVTGGHGYGYTF. DNA for the CDR3: TGTGCCAGCAGCTTAGTCACAGGGGGCCACGGCTATGGCTACACCTTC.

In this sample, this clone turned up a few times. The gene calls are TRBV18 and TRBJ1-2; weak D call: TRBD1 (5 bases). Trimming took 0 bases from V and 6 from J, leaving 17 bases between them. This CDR3 comprises 16 residues. The germline gives CDR1 KGHSH, CDR2 LQKENI. The CDR3 sequence is CASSPPSAGLGDGYTF. CDR3 DNA sequence: TGTGCCAGCTCACCACCTTCCGCAGGATTAGGGGATGGCTACACCTTC.

The chain has TRBV5-1 and TRBJ1-2; D is unclear. The germline V gene encodes CDR1 SGHRS and CDR2 YFSETQ. This CDR3 has 12 amino acids. V shed 4 bases and J shed 3 bases, with 7 bases lying between them. CDR3 residues: CASSPGHYGYTF. CDR3 nucleotide sequence: TGCGCCAGCAGCCCTGGTCACTATGGCTACACCTTC. Variable domain in full (rest from reference TRBV5-1 and TRBJ1-2): KAGVTQTPRYLIKTRGQQVTLSCSPISGHRSVSWYQQTPGQGLQFLFEYFSETQRNKGNFPGRFSGRQFSNSRSEMNVSTLELGDSALYLCASSPGHYGYTFGSGTRLTVV.

V is TRBV7-9 and J is TRBJ2-5, with 7 bases fitting TRBD1. This CDR3 is 14 amino acids long. CDR1 is SEHNR, CDR2 FQNEAQ, per germline (reference sequence). After removal of 5 bases from V and 0 bases from J, the junction contained 3 bases not matched to a gene. The CDR3 DNA reads as TGTGCCAGCAGCGCACAGGGGTACCAAGAGACCCAGTACTTC. This codes for CASSAQGYQETQYF. The full variable domain, in which reference TRBV7-9 and TRBJ2-5 provide the parts outside the CDR3, is DTGVSQNPRHKITKRGQNVTFRCDPISEHNRLYWYRQTLGQGPEFLTYFQNEAQLEKSRLLSDRFSAERPKGSFSTLEIQRTEQGDSAMYLCASSAQGYQETQYFGPGTRLLVL.

This rearrangement joins TRBV20-1 to TRBJ2-7, with no clear D. Germline V gene lookup returns CDR1 DFQATT and CDR2 SNEGSKA (reference sequence). V was shortened by 6 bases and J by 3 bases, with 6 bases between the two germline ends. The CDR3 spans 10 residues. The CDR3 DNA reads TGCAGTGCCGTGCTCTACGAGCAGTACTTC. Translated: CSAVLYEQYF.

This clone was counted only a few times. Distinct nucleotide sequences in the sample also encode this CDR3. The rearrangement uses TRBV7-9 and TRBJ2-1; no clear D. CDR1 SEHNR and CDR2 FQNEAQ come from the germline V gene (reference sequence). Trimming left V 2 bases short and J 6 bases short, with 2 bases between. The CDR3 runs to 11 residues. CDR3 nucleotides: TGTGCCAGCAGCTTATCCAATGAGCAGTTCTTC. This gives the protein CASSLSNEQFF.

In its sample, this clone was seen a few times. The CDR3 DNA is TGTGCCAGCAGTGAAGGGGCGAAAGAGACCCAGTACTTC. Protein product: CASSEGAKETQYF. The chain is built from TRBV25-1 and TRBJ2-5; maybe TRBD1 (5 bases). Germline values: CDR1 MGHDK, CDR2 SYGVNS. The CDR3 runs to 13 residues. The V and J ends lost 2 bases and 3 bases respectively, with 7 bases between them.

The chain recombines TRBV2 with TRBJ1-2; D unclear. V dropped 6 bases and J dropped 5 bases, with 10 bases sitting between them. This CDR3 is built from 12 residues. Germline values: CDR1 SNHLY, CDR2 FYNNEI. The CDR3, as DNA: TGTGCCAGCAGCGTACAGCTTTATGGCTACACCTTC. As protein: CASSVQLYGYTF.

The rearrangement uses TRBV5-4 and TRBJ1-1; D perhaps matches TRBD1 (5 bases). Trimming removed 7 bases at V and 10 bases at J, with 17 bases between. Germline CDR1 SGHNT, CDR2 YYREEE (reference sequence). CDR3 length equals 12 residues. The CDR3 DNA is TGTGCCAGCTCCAACGCGGGGCGGGGAGCTTTCTTT. It codes for CASSNAGRGAFF.

This clone turned up a few times. V is TRBV19 and J is TRBJ1-1; D is unclear. Between the trimmed V and J ends, which lost 1 base and 7 bases, there was a span of 13 bases. Germline CDR1 LNHDA, CDR2 SQIVND (reference sequence). CDR3 length equals 14 residues. The CDR3 DNA reads as TGTGCCAGTAGTATAGCCTCAGGAAGGAGTGAAGCTTTCTTT. Protein sequence: CASSIASGRSEAFF. The full variable domain, completed using reference TRBV19 and TRBJ1-1, is DGGITQSPKYLFRKEGQNVTLSCEQNLNHDAMYWYRQDPGQGLRLIYYSQIVNDFQKGDIAEGYSVSREKKESFPLTVTSAQKNPTAFYLCASSIASGRSEAFFGQGTRLTVV.

This clone was detected a few times. The J gene is TRBJ2-7, the V gene TRBV20-1, with D perhaps matching TRBD1 (6 bases). In germline, CDR1 is DFQATT, CDR2 SNEGSKA (reference sequence). CDR3 size: 11 residues. V dropped 6 bases and J dropped 7 bases, with 13 bases sitting between them. CDR3 DNA: TGCAGTGCCCAATCAACAGGGGAGCAGTACTTC. It translates to CSAQSTGEQYF.

CDR3 sequence reads: CATMSRGYTF. The CDR3 DNA sequence: TGTGCCACCATGTCCCGAGGCTACACCTTC. The V and J genes are TRBV25-1 and TRBJ1-2, with unresolved D. Germline-derived CDR1 and CDR2 are MGHDK and SYGVNS. The CDR3 has 10 amino acids. Trimming removed 10 bases from V and 8 bases from J, with 11 bases in between.

The chain joins TRBV30 to TRBJ1-1, with TRBD1 as a possible D gene (5 bases). V lost 2 bases, J lost 4 bases, and 8 bases lay in between. Germline assignment: CDR1 GTSNPN and CDR2 SVGIG (reference sequence). CDR3 length: 12 amino acids. The chain's CDR3 is CAWSQGFTEAFF. The CDR3 DNA reads as TGTGCCTGGAGTCAGGGATTCACTGAAGCTTTCTTT.

The genes are TRBV5-1 and TRBJ1-2, with D possibly being TRBD1 (5 bases). The CDR3 totals 12 residues. Germline CDR1 SGHRS, CDR2 YFSETQ. Trimming left V 0 bases short and J 6 bases short, with 6 bases between. The CDR3 region has the DNA TGCGCCAGCAGCTTGGAGGGGCATGGCTACACCTTC. Translated, it gives CASSLEGHGYTF.

V is TRBV29-1 and J is TRBJ2-3; no definite D call. Germline values: CDR1 SQVTM, CDR2 ANQGSEA. The CDR3 has 9 amino acids. The V end was cut by 0 bases, the J end by 8 bases, with 0 bases between. The CDR3 nucleotides read TGCAGCGTTGAAGATACGCAGTATTTT. Residues: CSVEDTQYF.

The genes are TRBV9 and TRBJ1-3, with D hard to call. The germline gives CDR1 SGDLS, CDR2 YYNGEE. V was trimmed by 4 bases and J by 5 bases, leaving 10 bases between them. This CDR3 has 13 amino acids. CDR3 bases: TGTGCCAGCAGCCCTGGAGGGAGAAACACCATATATTTT. Translation: CASSPGGRNTIYF. Full variable domain (missing parts from reference TRBV9 and TRBJ1-3): DSGVTQTPKHLITATGQRVTLRCSPRSGDLSVYWYQQSLDQGLQFLIQYYNGEERAKGNILERFSAQQFPDLHSELNLSSLELGDSALYFCASSPGGRNTIYFGEGSWLTVV.

The chain has TRBV6-6 and TRBJ2-5, with a tentative D call TRBD2 (5 bases). CDR3 length equals 14 residues. V lost 7 bases and J 5 bases, leaving 17 bases between the germline ends. The germline CDR1 and CDR2 sequences are MNHNY and SVGAGI (reference sequence). The CDR3 loop is CASTKRGSAETQYF. The CDR3 nucleotides read TGTGCCAGCACCAAACGGGGTTCGGCCGAGACCCAGTACTTC.

The chain links TRBV7-9 to TRBJ1-6, with TRBD1 matching over 8 bases. CDR3 size: 17 residues. Per germline, CDR1 SEHNR and CDR2 FQNEAQ (reference sequence). Losses at the gene ends were 5 bases for V and 6 bases for J; bases not matched to a gene: 12. As DNA, the CDR3 is TGTGCCAGCAGCGATACAGGGACAGGCCTTTTTAATTCACCCCTCCACTTT. Its translation: CASSDTGTGLFNSPLHF.

This clone came up a few times. The chain has TRBV5-6 and TRBJ2-7; TRBD2 agrees at 9 bases. V gave up 1 base and J gave up 3 bases; unmatched junction bases: 8. CDR3 size: 16 residues. Germline CDR1 reads SGHDT; CDR2 reads YYEEEE. In DNA form, the CDR3 reads TGTGCCAGCAGCTTGTTTGGCGGGGGGGAGCTCTACGAGCAGTACTTC. It is translated as CASSLFGGGELYEQYF.

This clone was detected once. The chain uses TRBV4-2 and TRBJ2-3; 11 bases align to TRBD2. Trimming took 0 bases from V and 2 from J; bases not matched to a gene: 7. Germline values: CDR1 LGHNA, CDR2 YNFKEQ. This CDR3 has 18 residues. CDR3 bases: TGTGCCAGCAGCCAAGATCGAGCGACTAGCGGGGACACAGATACGCAGTATTTT. Its translation: CASSQDRATSGDTDTQYF.

This clone has a single count. V gene TRBV7-2 combines with J gene TRBJ2-7; no definite D call. Germline CDR1 reads SGHTA; CDR2 reads FQGNSA. The ends were cut back, 2 bases at V and 3 bases at J, with 2 bases in the middle. The CDR3 covers 11 residues. The CDR3 protein is CASSLLYEQYF. The CDR3, as DNA: TGTGCCAGCAGCTTACTCTACGAGCAGTACTTC.

This clone was counted only a few times. This chain links TRBV28 with TRBJ2-2; 9 bases match TRBD2. Germline values: CDR1 MDHEN, CDR2 SYDVKM. The CDR3 loop spans 15 amino acids. The ends lost 6 bases at V and 3 bases at J; junction bases unmatched: 5. CDR3 protein: CASRTAGGDTGELFF. CDR3 sequence (DNA): TGTGCCAGCAGGACAGCGGGGGGCGACACCGGGGAGCTGTTTTTT. Drawing the rest from reference TRBV28 and TRBJ2-2, the complete variable domain is DVKVTQSSRYLVKRTGEKVFLECVQDMDHENMFWYRQDPGLGLRLIYFSYDVKMKEKGDIPEGYSVSREKKERFSLILESASTNQTSMYLCASRTAGGDTGELFFGEGSRLTVL.

The rearrangement uses TRBV2 and TRBJ1-3; 8 positions agree with TRBD1. This CDR3 comprises 15 residues. Germline CDR1 SNHLY, CDR2 FYNNEI. V was clipped by 5 bases and J by 4 bases; unmatched bases: 7. The chain's CDR3 is CASSMSTGAGNTIYF. The CDR3 DNA follows: TGTGCCAGCAGTATGTCGACAGGGGCGGGAAACACCATATATTTT.

The CDR3: CASSWETQYF. As DNA, the CDR3 is TGTGCCAGCAGTTGGGAGACCCAGTACTTC. The genes are TRBV2 and TRBJ2-5; D is unresolved. The CDR3 is 10 residues long. CDR1 is SNHLY, CDR2 FYNNEI, per germline. V lost 5 bases and J 5 bases, leaving 3 bases between the germline ends. Full variable domain (outside the CDR3, taken from reference TRBV2 and TRBJ2-5): EPEVTQTPSHQVTQMGQEVILRCVPISNHLYFYWYRQILGQKVEFLVSFYNNEISEKSEIFDDQFSVERPDGSNFTLKIRSTKLEDSAMYFCASSWETQYFGPGTRLLVL.

The chain carries TRBV5-4 and TRBJ2-3; D is unclear. Germline V lookup: CDR1 SGHNT, CDR2 YYREEE (reference sequence). The CDR3 loop spans 13 amino acids. The ends were cut back, 0 bases at V and 5 bases at J, with 7 bases in the middle. Here the CDR3 reads CASSLEKGDTQYF. CDR3 DNA: TGTGCCAGCAGCTTGGAGAAAGGAGATACGCAGTATTTT.

The chain joins TRBV4-1 to TRBJ2-4, with 7 bases aligning to TRBD1. Germline assignment: CDR1 MGHRA and CDR2 YSYEKL. Unmatched junction bases numbered 5, after V lost 0 bases and J lost 0 bases. This CDR3 has 17 amino acids. The CDR3 here is CASSQEEGAPAKNIQYF. The DNA for the CDR3 is TGCGCCAGCAGCCAAGAAGAGGGGGCCCCAGCCAAAAACATTCAGTACTTC.